This TCR beta chain stems from a study of cytomegalovirus exposure and HLA in healthy donors (dated by TCRdb to about 2017). Background on the whole study: An earlier analysis of roughly 630 of the donors reported 250 to 350 Gb of sequence data and 117 million unique TCR beta sequences from around 200 million T cells. An early release that covered fewer than 800 HLA-typed donors contained approximately 300 gigabases of sequencing data and tens of millions of unique TCR sequences. The genetic ancestry cluster associated with self-reported Caucasian donors included 81% of the approximately 430 genotyped donors. The aim of the study was to test whether cataloging public T cell receptors could identify signatures of past pathogen exposure. The T cell repertoires of 666 subjects were profiled by immunosequencing and related to cytomegalovirus serostatus. Besides the first cohort of around 670 subjects, a separate validation cohort made up of some 110 different subjects was used. The study combined high-throughput TCR immunosequencing, statistical association of individual TCRs with disease status, and machine learning to predict cytomegalovirus infection status. To study patterns of TCR occurrence, a later analysis re-analyzed previously published TCR beta repertoires from 650 to 750 donors and added high-resolution HLA genotyping. The later analysis used no new phenotypic data to find candidate immune exposures, relying instead on TCR beta sequences and their occurrence across donors. In an earlier analysis of 587 of the donors, high-throughput TCR beta sequencing was used to judge whether each TCR beta V gene segment behaved as functional or pseudogenic. Donor age, sex, ethnicity and CMV serostatus were compiled together with the repertoire data. In a later genetic analysis, genome-wide SNP genotypes for about 65% of the roughly 670 donors were used, and that subset was treated as a discovery cohort. Every repertoire in the discovery cohort had been generated on one and the same sequencing platform. Class I and class II HLA loci were covered by the typing at four-digit resolution. The number of typed donors differed by locus: about 620-630 for A, B, C, DRB1 and DQB1; 522 for DQA1; around 580 for DPA1; and roughly 450 for DPB1. Because of strong linkage in the cohort, roughly five DR-DQ haplotypes were treated as single units for association and clustering. Across 300 to 400 genotyped donors of the cohort, an average of about 240,000 unique TCR beta nucleotide sequences per donor were sequenced, and 15% to 20% of those sequences were non-productive. Overall study results and their limits: In a later analysis, around 17,000 TCR beta sequences were associated with specific HLA alleles at a false discovery rate of 0.05. In a later analysis, the rate of TCR association differed among HLA loci, with DRB1 alleles having the most associated TCRs and HLA-C alleles having the fewest. Most TCR sequences were observed very rarely across donors, whereas some public TCRs were present in many individuals. In a later analysis, several top co-occurrence clusters were reported to appear linked to parvovirus B19, influenza, CMV and Epstein-Barr virus. Because counts were too low, some 16 rarely observed V segments, including chromosome 9 orphons, were excluded from the earlier analysis of 587 of the donors. It was suggested by the authors that the approach could potentially be generalized to other disease states and immunological phenotypes. A later genetic analysis associated a missense DCLRE1C variant with V-gene and J-gene trimming of TCR beta chains, and an independent cohort replicated the association. The study listed 150 to 200 TCR beta chains as associated with cytomegalovirus. The cohort was sequenced for TCR beta chains only, and without alpha or paired-chain data the features that could be detected were limited. In a later analysis, HLA-associated TCR beta chains showed more clonal expansion and lower generation probabilities than non-associated chains that were equally common. In a later genetic analysis, fewer N-insertions in productive TCRs were reported among donors in an Asian-associated ancestry cluster than the approximately 630-donor mean. Correlated functional status among segregating V segments might reflect linkage disequilibrium, but an unknown experimental factor could not be ruled out. A cluster of highly shared sequence variants was judged likely to be a technical artifact of the sequencing pipeline. In an earlier analysis of under 600 of the donors, most TCR beta V segments were observed in productive rearrangements about 90% or about 30% of the time, broadly matching IMGT annotations. A few of the identified cytomegalovirus-associated TCR beta chains were confirmed in vitro to be specific for cytomegalovirus antigens. When HLA alleles, especially DR and DQ, strongly co-occurred, attributing TCR associations to individual alleles was difficult. In both the original and validation cohorts, the classifier was reported to diagnose cytomegalovirus status with high specificity and sensitivity. Because some donors lacked HLA typing at each locus, the association tests relied only on the typed subset. A later analysis found that most CMV-associated TCR beta chains appeared HLA-restricted, with HLA associations seemingly driven largely by CMV exposure. The only immune exposure information available for the cohort was CMV serostatus. A further reported finding was that TCR beta sequences accurately predicted the HLA-A and HLA-B alleles for most subjects in the first cohort. Some IMGT-functional V segments, including TRBV6-2 and TRBV6-3, could not be distinguished by the 87-base-pair reads and were therefore excluded. Presence/absence analyses assumed roughly uniform sequencing depth across donors, an assumption that may not hold.

A remark on this clone: Its antigen is still unknown. No quality values exist for individual bases; no much larger clone is one base distant.

Preparation of the library involved the immunoSEQ multiplex PCR assay. The multiplex PCR relied on a mix of 60 forward primers for TCR Vbeta segments and 13 reverse primers for TCR Jbeta segments. A multiplex PCR assay on genomic DNA amplified the CDR3 region of rearranged TCR beta genes. On the Illumina HiSeq System, the amplified TCR beta libraries were sequenced as 87-base-pair reads. The paper's data handling went like this. A later analysis counted approximately 76 million unique TCR beta chains across the 550 to 700 repertoires, and roughly 10 million of these chains were shared by at least two donors. Raw reads were error-corrected and collapsed into unique sequences with a nearest-neighbor algorithm that merged closely related sequences to remove PCR and sequencing errors. To assign V, D and J gene segments, CDR3 sequences were aligned to IMGT reference sequences. For a sequence to be retained, a match of at least six nucleotides to both a V gene segment and a J gene segment was required. A rearrangement was called productive if the CDR3 had no stop codons and remained in frame with V and J, and every other rearrangement was called non-productive. CDR3 was defined by IMGT convention, running from the second conserved V-encoded cysteine to the conserved J-encoded phenylalanine. Sequences without an unambiguous match to a single V gene segment were excluded from the earlier analysis of several hundred of the donors. In an earlier analysis of more than 500 of the donors, a V segment was called functional when productive rearrangements were above 56.7%, and segregating when the standard deviation between donors exceeded 5%. To diagnose cytomegalovirus status from the catalog of TCR beta chain sequences, a statistical classification framework was built. In a later analysis, TCR nucleotide sequences were compared against IMGT/GENE-DB human TR gene sequences so that V and J genes could be assigned. The TCRdist pipeline was used in a later analysis to assign CDR3 sequences and most-parsimonious VDJ recombination scenarios. In a later analysis, each TCR beta chain was defined by its CDR3 amino acid sequence together with its V-gene family, and reads lacking a unique V-gene family were excluded. A later analysis removed roughly 590 highly shared, low-generation-probability nucleotide sequences to deal with suspected cross-contamination and a sequencing artifact. For each public chain, a later analysis derived a clonal expansion index from normalized ranks of inferred template counts within each repertoire. In a later analysis, generation probabilities were computed with a VDJ recombination model fitted to out-of-frame rearrangements, and the resulting probabilities were checked against IGoR. In a later analysis, hypergeometric tests were used to score TCR-TCR, TCR-HLA and TCR-CMV co-occurrence, with a repertoire-size bias correction applied to TCR pairs. To estimate false discovery rates, a later analysis permuted the HLA or CMV assignments 20 times. In a later analysis, co-occurring TCRs were grouped using DBSCAN, with TCRdist sequence similarity added in when clustering inside HLA-allele-positive subsets. Repertoires with fewer than 30,000 or more than 120,000 public chains were left out of co-occurrence clustering, as were a few repertoires with anomalous nucleotide sharing. Not all clones reach the TCRdb copy of this immuneACCESS table, which keeps in-frame sequences only. Checked studies attribute under half of the gap to unresolved V genes and leave the rest unexplained. The V and J calls and clone size were taken over from that table, and D and trimming were inferred from the DNA. A total of about 160,000 clones appear in this sample, about 79% of them only once. The ten largest account for less than 0.9% of the sample.

The cohort comprised more than 550 healthy bone marrow donors. At the time of sampling, all cohort members were nominally healthy, though unrecorded immune exposures were likely present. The donor was CMV seronegative and was included in the group of 352 seronegative cohort members. Each donor provided a peripheral blood sample, and peripheral blood mononuclear cells were used for TCR beta sequencing. Genomic DNA was extracted from the blood cell samples with the Qiagen DNeasy Blood Extraction Kit. Taken from the germline V gene (reference sequence), the CDR1 and CDR2 loops are MNHEY and SMNVEV. Trimming at the junction amounts to 3 bases on V and 7 bases on J, and the germline ends lie 13 bases apart. From its cysteine to its phenylalanine, the CDR3 spans 13 amino acids. CDR3 DNA only is kept here, 39 bases in frame from base 1.

The V and J genes are TRBV27 and TRBJ2-7; matching of 6 bases hints at TRBD2 as the D gene. This sequence originates from a female donor in good health and CMV-seronegative. The sample consisted of PBMCs. The DNA is as follows: TGTGCCAGCAGTTTGCGGGGAGCGAAAGAGCAGTACTTC. Its protein product is CASSLRGAKEQYF.